Below are 7 T cell receptor beta chains sequenced from a single sample in a study of blood T cell repertoires in COVID-19. Here immunoSEQ multiplex PCR was the method, and the copy in TCRdb shows in-frame clones only, minus some. The table includes around 200,000 clones, roughly 83% detected once. Sample: PBMCs or T cells enriched from blood (not recorded which). The receptors come from a man in his forties or fifties with acute COVID-19.

The chain couples TRBV19 to TRBJ1-5; possible D gene TRBD1, 5 bases. This CDR3 is built from 13 residues. V was pared by 6 bases and J by 3 bases, with 9 bases between. The germline gives CDR1 LNHDA, CDR2 SQIVND (reference sequence). CDR3 sequence (DNA): TGTGCCAGTAGGCGACAGCCCAATCAGCCCCAGCATTTT. This gives the protein CASRRQPNQPQHF.

The V and J genes are TRBV7-3 and TRBJ2-2; D is uncertain. This CDR3 has 14 residues. The V end lost 0 bases, the J end lost 7 bases, and 9 bases lay between the germline ends. Germline V lookup: CDR1 SGHTA, CDR2 FQGTGA. CDR3 coding DNA: TGTGCCAGCAGCTTAACGACTGGCGGCGGGGAGCTGTTTTTT. This encodes CASSLTTGGGELFF.

This sequence joins TRBV18 and TRBJ2-6; D might be TRBD1 (6 bases). Trimming stripped 1 base from V and 2 bases from J, with 12 bases between. Germline loops: CDR1 KGHSH, CDR2 LQKENI. The CDR3 contains 17 residues. The CDR3 DNA follows: TGTGCCAGCTCACCACGTTCAGGGGTGACTGGGGCCAACGTCCTGACTTTC. This codes for CASSPRSGVTGANVLTF.

Details on this clone: The junction does not match germline at one end; this may be a read error. This chain links TRBV28 with TRBJ1-1; a weak D match, TRBD1 (6 bases). This CDR3 is 12 amino acids long. Germline V gives CDR1 MDHEN, CDR2 SYDVKM. The CDR3 sequence: CASTPVGGPRGF. The DNA of the CDR3 is TGTGCCAGCACCCCCGTGGGGGGGCCACGGGGCTTT.

V and J are TRBV6-5 and TRBJ1-5; D not resolved. V lost 6 bases to trimming and J lost 7 bases, with 16 bases between them. The CDR3 runs 14 residues. CDR1 and CDR2 (germline): MNHEY, SVGAGI. CDR3 in amino acids: CASSEALGNQPQHF. The CDR3 nucleotides read TGTGCCAGCAGCGAGGCCCTCGGGAACCAGCCCCAGCATTTT.

This clone was seen many times. V usage is TRBV29-1 and J usage is TRBJ1-2; TRBD1 might be the D (6 bases). Looked up from germline, CDR1 is SQVTM and CDR2 is ANQGSEA. The CDR3 is 11 amino acids. The DNA of the CDR3 is TGCGGGAGCACAGGGTCCCATGGCTACACCTTC. Protein product: CGSTGSHGYTF.

The genes are TRBV19 and TRBJ2-3; possibly TRBD1 for D (6 bases). The CDR3 consists of 15 residues. Germline V lookup: CDR1 LNHDA, CDR2 SQIVND (reference sequence). Trimming pared 3 bases from V and 2 bases from J, leaving 12 bases between. CDR3 nucleotides: TGTGCCAGTAGTATCGAAAGGGACATCACAGATACGCAGTATTTT. It codes for CASSIERDITDTQYF.